The TCR beta chain described here comes from a study of cytomegalovirus exposure and HLA in healthy donors. General observations from the study: Among the most significant clusters, several appeared linked to common viral pathogens in a later analysis.

Primers: 60 Vbeta forward and 13 Jbeta reverse. Profiling relied on immunoSEQ multiplex PCR, and the TCRdb table lists in-frame clones only, not all of them. Counted here are 150,000 to 200,000 clones, about 86% occurring once; the ten biggest clones make up about 2%. As to this clone: The antigen remains unidentified.

This CDR3 region has 15 residues. V was pared by 4 bases and J by 4 bases, with 17 bases between. CDR1 is SNHLY, CDR2 FYNNEI, per germline. The rearrangement joins TRBV2 to TRBJ2-7, with D maybe TRBD1 (5 bases). The material sequenced was PBMCs. The receptor was isolated from a woman under 30 in good health and CMV-seronegative. The CDR3 sequence is CASSGWQGPSYEQYF. CDR3 coding DNA: TGTGCCAGCAGTGGCTGGCAGGGTCCCTCTTACGAGCAGTACTTC.